The 17 T cell receptor beta chains in this list originate from one sample, sequenced in a study of T cell responses to AZD1222 COVID-19 vaccine. TCRdb keeps only in-frame clones here, not all; method: immunoSEQ multiplex PCR. The table shows around 99,000 clones, with roughly 90% occurring only once. Sequencing was performed on peripheral blood, taken 28 days after the second AZD1222 dose. These receptors were obtained from an adult who received the AZD1222 COVID-19 vaccine.

Here the CDR3 reads CASGRQGRNQETQYF. As DNA, the CDR3 is TGCGCCAGCGGCAGACAGGGTAGAAACCAAGAGACCCAGTACTTC. The chain recombines TRBV5-1 with TRBJ2-5, with 7 bases aligning to TRBD1. V dropped 7 bases and J dropped 0; count of bases not matched to a gene: 9. Per the germline V gene, CDR1 is SGHRS and CDR2 is YFSETQ. CDR3 length: 15 amino acids.

The gene calls are TRBV3-1 (or the pseudogene TRBV3-2) and TRBJ1-1; D remains unclear. The CDR3 is 13 residues long. The ends were cut back, 1 base at V and 4 bases at J, with 7 bases in the middle. Germline CDR1 and CDR2: LGHDT and YNNKEL (reference sequence). The DNA of the CDR3 is TGTGCCAGCAGCCAAGTCGATGGCACTGAAGCTTTCTTT. Amino acid sequence: CASSQVDGTEAFF.

The rearrangement links TRBV10-3 to TRBJ1-5; perhaps TRBD1 as D (5 bases). This CDR3 comprises 19 residues. V shed 4 bases and J shed 1 base, with 23 bases lying between them. CDR1 and CDR2 (germline): ENHRY, SYGVKD. CDR3 DNA sequence: TGTGCCATCAGTGGATCTAGTGGGGGGTGGCATGGAAGCAATCAGCCCCAGCATTTT. It is translated as CAISGSSGGWHGSNQPQHF.

V gene TRBV5-1 combines with J gene TRBJ1-2; perhaps TRBD1 as D (5 bases). This CDR3 has 19 residues. V lost 4 bases and J lost 2, with 27 bases in between. Germline V gene sequence: CDR1 SGHRS, CDR2 YFSETQ. The CDR3 sequence: CASSPELAGNTIYNYGYTF. CDR3 DNA: TGCGCCAGCAGCCCGGAGCTGGCAGGGAACACCATTTACAACTATGGCTACACCTTC.

This chain links TRBV28 with TRBJ2-5; possible D gene TRBD1, 5 bases. The CDR3 has 15 amino acids. Trimming took off 1 base at V and 1 base at J, with 10 bases between the two ends. Germline assignment: CDR1 MDHEN and CDR2 SYDVKM. The CDR3 sequence is CASSLSAGFQETQYF. The CDR3 DNA follows: TGTGCCAGCAGTTTATCCGCAGGGTTCCAAGAGACCCAGTACTTC.

This chain links TRBV6-6 with TRBJ1-2; D remains ambiguous. V gave up 6 bases and J gave up 12 bases, with 17 bases separating them. The CDR3 is 12 amino acids. Germline V gives CDR1 MNHNY, CDR2 SVGAGI (reference sequence). The DNA of the CDR3 is TGTGCCAGCAGCGCAACCAGATCGTTTGACACCTTC. It specifies CASSATRSFDTF.

The rearrangement links TRBV2 to TRBJ1-2, with no clear D. V lost 6 bases to trimming and J lost 2 bases, with 7 bases between them. This CDR3 comprises 12 residues. Per germline, CDR1 SNHLY and CDR2 FYNNEI. The CDR3 reads CASRGSNYGYTF. CDR3 DNA: TGTGCCAGCAGAGGATCCAACTATGGCTACACCTTC.

The rearrangement links TRBV6-2 or TRBV6-3 to TRBJ1-2; the D gene is possibly TRBD1 (5 bases). The V and J ends lost 5 bases and 4 bases respectively, with 8 bases between them. The CDR3 runs 12 residues. Germline V gene data show CDR1 as MNHEY and CDR2 as SVGEGT. The CDR3 region has the DNA TGTGCCAGCAGTCCGGACATCTATGGCTACACCTTC. It is translated as CASSPDIYGYTF.

This clone was seen once. J is TRBJ2-3 and V is TRBV4-3; D unclear. Germline values: CDR1 LGHNA, CDR2 YSLEER. This CDR3 has 14 residues. Trimming took off 0 bases at V and 8 bases at J, with 12 bases between the two ends. The CDR3 here is CASSQEGLHGTQYF. CDR3 DNA sequence: TGCGCCAGCAGCCAAGAAGGGCTCCACGGTACGCAGTATTTT.

V usage is TRBV6-4 and J usage is TRBJ1-5; possible D gene TRBD1, 6 bases. Deletions cut 3 bases from V and 5 bases from J, with 8 bases between. CDR1 and CDR2 (germline): MRHNA, SNTAGT. The CDR3 sequence is 13 residues long. CDR3 residues: CASSEGGHQPQHF. DNA of the CDR3: TGTGCCAGCAGTGAAGGGGGACATCAGCCCCAGCATTTT.

This clone was counted once. The chain employs TRBV5-6 and TRBJ1-4; 7 positions agree with TRBD1. V shed 4 bases, J shed 7 bases, and the junction held 10 bases outside the gene matches. The CDR3 runs 15 residues. Germline CDR1 reads SGHDT; CDR2 reads YYEEEE. The CDR3 DNA sequence: TGTGCCAGCAGCAACCTAAGGGGGCCTGGTGAAAAACTGTTTTTT. Translated, it gives CASSNLRGPGEKLFF.

Notes on this clone: Other nucleotide sequences in the sample specify the same CDR3. This chain connects TRBV18 to TRBJ1-2; TRBD1 is a possible D gene (5 bases). Germline assignment: CDR1 KGHSH and CDR2 LQKENI. V was pared by 3 bases and J by 5 bases, with 10 bases between. This CDR3 is built from 13 residues. The CDR3 DNA follows: TGTGCCAGCTCACCCGGGACTGATTATGGCTACACCTTC. As protein: CASSPGTDYGYTF.

This clone has just a few counts. V and J are TRBV29-1 and TRBJ2-7, with D maybe TRBD1 (6 bases). The V end lost 4 bases, the J end lost 2 bases, and 9 bases lay between the germline ends. Germline lookup yields CDR1 SQVTM and CDR2 ANQGSEA. This CDR3 has 12 residues. The CDR3 loop is CSVGRGTYEQYF. In nucleotides, the CDR3 is TGCAGCGTTGGAAGGGGGACCTACGAGCAGTACTTC.

This clone was picked up a small number of times. The chain carries TRBV7-6 and TRBJ2-1; D may be TRBD1 (6 bases). The V end was cut by 4 bases, the J end by 6 bases, with 16 bases between. The CDR3 sequence is 15 residues long. The germline gives CDR1 SGHVS, CDR2 FNYEAQ. The CDR3 is CASSSPPTGSNEQFF. CDR3 coding DNA: TGTGCCAGCAGCTCCCCCCCTACAGGGTCCAATGAGCAGTTCTTC.

This chain links TRBV25-1 with TRBJ1-6, with D tentatively TRBD1 (6 bases). V was pared by 6 bases and J by 7 bases, with 16 bases between. The CDR3 has 15 residues. The germline V gene encodes CDR1 MGHDK and CDR2 SYGVNS. The CDR3 loop is CASSPAAGVNSPLHF. CDR3 DNA: TGTGCCAGCAGCCCGGCGGCAGGGGTCAATTCACCCCTCCACTTT.

The genes are TRBV27 and TRBJ1-1, with D perhaps TRBD1 (6 bases). The germline V gene encodes CDR1 MNHEY and CDR2 SMNVEV (reference sequence). The CDR3 sequence is 15 residues long. V was pared by 6 bases and J by 0 bases, with 14 bases between. The CDR3 DNA reads as TGTGCCAGCAGCTGGGGGCGCGTTTTGAACACTGAAGCTTTCTTT. Amino acid sequence: CASSWGRVLNTEAFF.

The rearrangement uses TRBV15 and TRBJ2-1; 13 bases agree with TRBD2. CDR3 size: 16 residues. CDR1 LNHNV and CDR2 YYDKDF come from the germline V gene (reference sequence). The J segment lost 6 bases and the V segment lost 4 bases, leaving 6 bases of the junction unmatched. CDR3 DNA: TGTGCCACCAGCAAAGTGGGACTAGCGGGGATCAATGAGCAGTTCTTC. This gives the protein CATSKVGLAGINEQFF.